Presented here are 20 T cell receptor beta chains from one specimen sequenced in a study of cytomegalovirus exposure and HLA in healthy donors. The primer mix had 60 Vbeta and 13 Jbeta primers. The assay was immunoSEQ multiplex PCR, and TCRdb's table has in-frame clones only and misses some. Among 100,000 to 150,000 clones listed, 80% to 90% were seen once. Sequencing was done on a sample of PBMCs. All receptors derive from a woman aged 30 to 39 in good health and CMV-seronegative.

The CDR3 nucleotides are TGTGCCTGGAGTGGGCTAGCGGGAACAGATACGCAGTATTTT. Translated: CAWSGLAGTDTQYF. The J gene is TRBJ2-3, the V gene TRBV30; 9 bases fit TRBD2. The J segment lost 3 bases and the V segment lost 1 base, leaving 2 bases of the junction unmatched. Germline-derived CDR1 and CDR2 are GTSNPN and SVGIG (reference sequence). This CDR3 comprises 14 residues. The whole variable domain, filled in from reference TRBV30 and TRBJ2-3, reads SQTIHQWPATLVQPVGSPLSLECTVEGTSNPNLYWYRQAAGRGLQLLFYSVGIGQISSEVPQNLSASRPQDRQFILSSKKLLLSDSGFYLCAWSGLAGTDTQYFGPGTRLTVL.

The chain joins TRBV5-5 to TRBJ1-2; tentatively, D is TRBD1 (6 bases). Germline V gene sequence: CDR1 SGHKS, CDR2 YYEKEE (reference sequence). This CDR3 is built from 18 residues. V dropped 0 bases and J dropped 5 bases, with 23 bases sitting between them. CDR3 sequence (DNA): TGTGCCAGCAGCTTGGACAGGGTTTCATCCCCCAACGCATATGGCTACACCTTC. This sequence encodes CASSLDRVSSPNAYGYTF.

The CDR3 coding sequence is TGTGCCAGCTCACCACTGGCAAATGATGCTCGTAACTATGGCTACACCTTC. Translating it yields CASSPLANDARNYGYTF. The chain links TRBV18 to TRBJ1-2, with no clear D. Germline V gene data show CDR1 as KGHSH and CDR2 as LQKENI. Trimming stripped 1 base from V and 1 base from J, with 16 bases between. The CDR3 is made up of 17 amino acids.

V is TRBV5-1 and J is TRBJ2-2; 7 positions match TRBD2. The CDR3 is 16 residues long. From germline, CDR1 is SGHRS and CDR2 YFSETQ. With V trimmed by 0 bases and J by 0 bases, 2 bases remained unmatched. CDR3 region: CASSLEAGANTGELFF. CDR3 bases: TGCGCCAGCAGCTTGGAGGCGGGGGCGAACACCGGGGAGCTGTTTTTT.

The chain combines TRBV30 with TRBJ2-5; D gene uncertain. Germline V CDR1 and CDR2: GTSNPN, SVGIG (reference sequence). V dropped 5 bases and J dropped 5 bases, with 9 bases sitting between them. The CDR3 totals 11 residues. The CDR3 sequence is CAWGVGETQYF. DNA of the CDR3: TGTGCCTGGGGAGTTGGGGAGACCCAGTACTTC.

The chain combines TRBV6-5 with TRBJ1-2, with 7 bases that match TRBD1. V lost 5 bases to trimming and J lost 4 bases; unmatched junction nucleotides: 7. The CDR3 spans 14 residues. Looked up from germline, CDR1 is MNHEY and CDR2 is SVGAGI. CDR3 sequence (DNA): TGTGCCAGCAGTGAAGGGGGACAGCTCTATGGCTACACCTTC. Translating it yields CASSEGGQLYGYTF.

The rearrangement uses TRBV7-2 and TRBJ2-5; 9 bases line up with TRBD1. V trimming: 5 bases; J trimming: 4 bases; junction bases outside the gene matches: 5. The CDR3 covers 14 residues. CDR1 and CDR2 (germline): SGHTA, FQGNSA. CDR3 coding DNA: TGTGCCAGCAGCCAGGACAGGGGAAGAGAGACCCAGTACTTC. This codes for CASSQDRGRETQYF.

This clone was observed a single time. This chain connects TRBV19 to TRBJ2-7; possibly TRBD1 for D (5 bases). Germline CDR1 is LNHDA and CDR2 is SQIVND (reference sequence). V was shortened by 5 bases and J by 0 bases, with 14 bases between the two germline ends. The CDR3 consists of 15 residues. CDR3 protein: CASSHPGLSSYEQYF. For the CDR3, the DNA is TGTGCCAGTAGTCACCCAGGGCTCAGCTCCTACGAGCAGTACTTC.

This chain connects TRBV7-9 to TRBJ2-3; TRBD1 aligns across 10 bases. The J segment lost 5 bases and the V segment lost 4 bases, leaving 12 bases of the junction unmatched. The CDR3 is 17 amino acids. In germline, CDR1 is SEHNR, CDR2 FQNEAQ (reference sequence). The CDR3 region is CASSSPKTGGIVDTQYF. CDR3 nucleotide sequence: TGTGCCAGCAGCTCGCCGAAGACAGGGGGCATCGTAGATACGCAGTATTTT. Full variable domain (remainder filled in from reference TRBV7-9 and TRBJ2-3): DTGVSQNPRHKITKRGQNVTFRCDPISEHNRLYWYRQTLGQGPEFLTYFQNEAQLEKSRLLSDRFSAERPKGSFSTLEIQRTEQGDSAMYLCASSSPKTGGIVDTQYFGPGTRLTVL.

This clone was recorded only once. The gene calls are TRBV12-5 and TRBJ1-1, with D possibly being TRBD1 (6 bases). Trimming pared 6 bases from V and 1 base from J, leaving 9 bases between. The length of the CDR3 is 13 residues. From germline, CDR1 is LGHNT and CDR2 FRNRAP. The CDR3 loop reads CASGRQENTEAFF. The DNA of the CDR3 is TGTGCTAGTGGCCGACAGGAGAACACTGAAGCTTTCTTT.

The chain uses TRBV19 and TRBJ1-1; 8 bases line up with TRBD1. The germline V gene encodes CDR1 LNHDA and CDR2 SQIVND (reference sequence). CDR3 length: 13 residues. The V segment lost 6 bases and the J segment 6 bases; nucleotides outside the gene matches: 6. The DNA for the CDR3 is TGTGCCAGTAGGATTCAGGGGGCGGCTGAAGCTTTCTTT. It translates to CASRIQGAAEAFF.

This clone was seen more than once but under ten times. V and J are TRBV10-3 and TRBJ2-3; 7 bases are a match to TRBD1. This CDR3 is built from 14 residues. Per germline, CDR1 ENHRY and CDR2 SYGVKD. Germline trimming cut 7 bases from V and 3 bases from J; bases unmatched to any gene: 7. The CDR3 here is CAINRQGSTDTQYF. CDR3 coding DNA: TGTGCCATCAATCGACAGGGTAGTACAGATACGCAGTATTTT.

This clone occurred a few times. V usage is TRBV28 and J usage is TRBJ2-7; 8 positions match TRBD1. The germline gives CDR1 MDHEN, CDR2 SYDVKM. The CDR3 loop spans 14 amino acids. Trimming at V came to 6 bases and at J to 4 bases, leaving 8 bases not matched to a gene. CDR3 DNA: TGTGCCAGCAGGGGGACAGGAGCACAGTACGAGCAGTACTTC. It specifies CASRGTGAQYEQYF.

The V and J genes are TRBV5-1 and TRBJ2-1; D possibly corresponds to TRBD2 (6 bases). Germline loops: CDR1 SGHRS, CDR2 YFSETQ. The CDR3 consists of 13 residues. V lost 4 bases, J lost 5 bases, and 10 bases lay in between. The CDR3 bases are TGCGCCAGCAGCGGGGGACTTAACAATGAGCAGTTCTTC. Translation: CASSGGLNNEQFF.

This clone was seen only a few times. The chain recombines TRBV5-1 with TRBJ2-5; D may be TRBD2 (6 bases). Germline-derived CDR1 and CDR2 are SGHRS and YFSETQ. The V end lost 4 bases, the J end lost 1 base, and 8 bases lay between the germline ends. CDR3 size: 13 residues. CDR3 DNA sequence: TGCGCCAGCAGCGCGGGACTCCAAGAGACCCAGTACTTC. Residues: CASSAGLQETQYF.

The chain couples TRBV6-5 to TRBJ2-5; D unresolved. The CDR3 length is 12 residues. Trimming pared 7 bases from V and 0 bases from J, leaving 6 bases between. CDR1 MNHEY and CDR2 SVGAGI come from the germline V gene. The CDR3 reads CASNRYQETQYF. Here the CDR3 DNA reads TGTGCCAGCAACAGATACCAAGAGACCCAGTACTTC.

The rearrangement joins TRBV18 to TRBJ2-3, with 13 positions matching TRBD2. The CDR3 totals 16 residues. The junction had 5 bases not matched to a gene; V was cut back by 4 bases and J by 4 bases. Germline CDR1 KGHSH, CDR2 LQKENI. The CDR3 reads CASSLPGLAGPDTQYF. DNA for the CDR3: TGTGCCAGCTCACTTCCGGGACTAGCGGGACCAGATACGCAGTATTTT.

This sequence joins TRBV2 and TRBJ1-1, with a tentative D call TRBD1 (5 bases). The CDR3 consists of 17 residues. Germline-derived CDR1 and CDR2 are SNHLY and FYNNEI. Trimming left V 10 bases short and J 4 bases short, with 28 bases between. The CDR3 sequence is CATLITGGAVQATEAFF. Here the CDR3 DNA reads TGTGCCACCCTAATAACCGGGGGAGCGGTCCAGGCCACTGAAGCTTTCTTT. Based on the CDR3 plus reference TRBV2 and TRBJ1-1, the full variable domain is EPEVTQTPSHQVTQMGQEVILRCVPISNHLYFYWYRQILGQKVEFLVSFYNNEISEKSEIFDDQFSVERPDGSNFTLKIRSTKLEDSAMYFCATLITGGAVQATEAFFGQGTRLTVV.

A word on this clone: Compared with germline, one end of the junction differs, possibly owing to a read error. The V call is TRBV9, the J call TRBJ2-5; D possibly corresponds to TRBD2 (5 bases). This CDR3 contains 14 residues. The V gene's germline CDR1 is SGDLS and CDR2 YYNGEE. The CDR3 DNA reads as TGTGCCAGCACCGTAACAAGGGTTGGAGGGACCCAGTACTTC. Its protein is CASTVTRVGGTQYF.

The chain recombines TRBV7-9 with TRBJ2-1; no firm D call. CDR1 is SEHNR and CDR2 is FQNEAQ in the germline V gene (reference sequence). There are 12 residues in the CDR3. V was pared by 3 bases and J by 10 bases, with 10 bases between. The DNA for the CDR3 is TGTGCCAGCAGCTTGGGCACTTCGGAGCAGTTCTTC. It translates to CASSLGTSEQFF. Based on the CDR3 plus reference TRBV7-9 and TRBJ2-1, the full variable domain is DTGVSQNPRHKITKRGQNVTFRCDPISEHNRLYWYRQTLGQGPEFLTYFQNEAQLEKSRLLSDRFSAERPKGSFSTLEIQRTEQGDSAMYLCASSLGTSEQFFGPGTRLTVL.